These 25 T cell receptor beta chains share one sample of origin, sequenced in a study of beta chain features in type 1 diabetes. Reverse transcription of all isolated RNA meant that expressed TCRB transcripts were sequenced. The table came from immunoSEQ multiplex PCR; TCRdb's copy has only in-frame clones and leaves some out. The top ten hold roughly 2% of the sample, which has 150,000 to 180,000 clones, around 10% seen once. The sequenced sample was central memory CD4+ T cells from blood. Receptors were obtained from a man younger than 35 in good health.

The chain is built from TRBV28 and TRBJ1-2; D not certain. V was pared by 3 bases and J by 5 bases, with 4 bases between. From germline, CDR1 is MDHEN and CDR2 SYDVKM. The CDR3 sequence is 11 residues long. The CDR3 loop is CASSLSYGYTF. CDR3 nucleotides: TGTGCCAGCAGTTTGTCTTATGGCTACACCTTC.

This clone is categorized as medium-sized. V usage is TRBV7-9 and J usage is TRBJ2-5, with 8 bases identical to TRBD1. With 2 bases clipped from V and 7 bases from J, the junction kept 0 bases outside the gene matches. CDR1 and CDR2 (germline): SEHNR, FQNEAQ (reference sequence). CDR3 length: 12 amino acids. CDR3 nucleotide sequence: TGTGCCAGCAGCTTACAGGGGGCGACCCAGTACTTC. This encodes CASSLQGATQYF.

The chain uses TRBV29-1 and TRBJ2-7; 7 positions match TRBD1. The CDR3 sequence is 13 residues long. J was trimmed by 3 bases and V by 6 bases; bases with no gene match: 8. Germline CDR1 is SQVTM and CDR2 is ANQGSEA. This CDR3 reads CSVEGQSNYEQYF. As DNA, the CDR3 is TGCAGCGTCGAGGGACAGTCCAACTACGAGCAGTACTTC.

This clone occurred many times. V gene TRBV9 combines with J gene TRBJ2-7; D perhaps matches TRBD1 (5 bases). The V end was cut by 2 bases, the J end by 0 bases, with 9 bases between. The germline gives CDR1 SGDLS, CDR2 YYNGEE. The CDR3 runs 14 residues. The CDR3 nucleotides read TGTGCCAGCAGCGTTCAGGGAAGCTCCTACGAGCAGTACTTC. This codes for CASSVQGSSYEQYF.

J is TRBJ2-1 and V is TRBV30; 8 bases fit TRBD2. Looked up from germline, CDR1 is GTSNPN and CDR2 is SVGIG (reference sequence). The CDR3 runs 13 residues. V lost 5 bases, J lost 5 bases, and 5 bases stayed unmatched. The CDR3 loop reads CAWSGGSNNEQFF. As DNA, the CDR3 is TGTGCCTGGTCGGGGGGGTCTAACAATGAGCAGTTCTTC.

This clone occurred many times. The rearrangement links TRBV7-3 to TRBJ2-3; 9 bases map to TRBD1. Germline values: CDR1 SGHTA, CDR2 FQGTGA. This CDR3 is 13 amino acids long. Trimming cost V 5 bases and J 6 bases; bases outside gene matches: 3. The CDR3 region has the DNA TGTGCCAGCAGCGTTGGGACAGGGGATACGCAGTATTTT. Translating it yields CASSVGTGDTQYF.

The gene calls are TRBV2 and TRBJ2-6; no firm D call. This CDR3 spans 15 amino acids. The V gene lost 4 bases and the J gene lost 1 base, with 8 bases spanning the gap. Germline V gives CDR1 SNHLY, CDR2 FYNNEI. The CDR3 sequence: CASSVDGSGANVLTF. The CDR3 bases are TGTGCCAGCAGTGTTGACGGGTCTGGGGCCAACGTCCTGACTTTC. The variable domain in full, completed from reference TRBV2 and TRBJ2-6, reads EPEVTQTPSHQVTQMGQEVILRCVPISNHLYFYWYRQILGQKVEFLVSFYNNEISEKSEIFDDQFSVERPDGSNFTLKIRSTKLEDSAMYFCASSVDGSGANVLTFGAGSRLTVL.

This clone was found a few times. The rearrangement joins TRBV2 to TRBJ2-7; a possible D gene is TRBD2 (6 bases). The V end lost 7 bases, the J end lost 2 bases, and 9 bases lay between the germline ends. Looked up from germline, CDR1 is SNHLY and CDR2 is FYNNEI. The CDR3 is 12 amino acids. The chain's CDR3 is CASMRDPYEQYF. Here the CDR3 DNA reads TGTGCCAGCATGCGGGACCCCTACGAGCAGTACTTC.

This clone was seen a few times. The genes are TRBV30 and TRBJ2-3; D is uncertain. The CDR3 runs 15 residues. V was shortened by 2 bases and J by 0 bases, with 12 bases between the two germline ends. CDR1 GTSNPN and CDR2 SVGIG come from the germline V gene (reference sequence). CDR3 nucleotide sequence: TGTGCCTGGAGTTCAGCGTCTTTTAGCACAGATACGCAGTATTTT. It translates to CAWSSASFSTDTQYF.

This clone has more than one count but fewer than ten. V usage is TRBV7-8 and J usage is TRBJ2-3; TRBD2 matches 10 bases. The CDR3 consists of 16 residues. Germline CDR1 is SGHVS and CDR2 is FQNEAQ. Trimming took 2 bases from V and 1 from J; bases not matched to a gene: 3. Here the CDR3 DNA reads TGTGCCAGCAGCTTACAAGCGGGAGGGCGCACAGATACGCAGTATTTT. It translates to CASSLQAGGRTDTQYF.

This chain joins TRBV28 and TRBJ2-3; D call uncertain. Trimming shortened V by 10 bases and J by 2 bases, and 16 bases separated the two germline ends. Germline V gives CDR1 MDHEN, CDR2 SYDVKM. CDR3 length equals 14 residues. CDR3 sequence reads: CATIPGHHTDTQYF. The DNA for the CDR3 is TGTGCCACCATCCCCGGGCACCACACAGATACGCAGTATTTT.

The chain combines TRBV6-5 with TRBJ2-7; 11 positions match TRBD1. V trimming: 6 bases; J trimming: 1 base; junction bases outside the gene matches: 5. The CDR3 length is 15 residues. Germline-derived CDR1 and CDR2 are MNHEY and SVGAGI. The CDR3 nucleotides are TGTGCCAGCAGACGGGGACAGGGGGGTTCCTACGAGCAGTACTTC. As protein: CASRRGQGGSYEQYF.

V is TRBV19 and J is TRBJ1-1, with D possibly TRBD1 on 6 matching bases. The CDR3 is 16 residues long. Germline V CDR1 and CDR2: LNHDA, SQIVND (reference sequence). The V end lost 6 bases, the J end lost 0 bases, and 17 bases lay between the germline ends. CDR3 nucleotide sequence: TGTGCCAGTAGGCTAGGACAGAGGGACATGAACACTGAAGCTTTCTTT. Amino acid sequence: CASRLGQRDMNTEAFF.

The CDR3 DNA reads as TGTGCCAGCGCTAAGGGGGCCTACGAGCAGTACTTC. This codes for CASAKGAYEQYF. The V and J genes are TRBV7-9 and TRBJ2-7, with D tentatively TRBD1 (6 bases). This CDR3 is 12 amino acids long. The V and J ends lost 8 bases and 2 bases respectively, with 10 bases between them. In germline, CDR1 is SEHNR, CDR2 FQNEAQ (reference sequence). Drawing the rest from reference TRBV7-9 and TRBJ2-7, the complete variable domain is DTGVSQNPRHKITKRGQNVTFRCDPISEHNRLYWYRQTLGQGPEFLTYFQNEAQLEKSRLLSDRFSAERPKGSFSTLEIQRTEQGDSAMYLCASAKGAYEQYFGPGTRLTVT.

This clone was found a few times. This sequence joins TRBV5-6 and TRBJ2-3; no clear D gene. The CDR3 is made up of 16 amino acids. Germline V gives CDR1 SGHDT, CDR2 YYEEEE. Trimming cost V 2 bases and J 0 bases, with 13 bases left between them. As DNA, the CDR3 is TGTGCCAGCAGCTTTGTTGAGGCGTCTAGCACAGATACGCAGTATTTT. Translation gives CASSFVEASSTDTQYF.

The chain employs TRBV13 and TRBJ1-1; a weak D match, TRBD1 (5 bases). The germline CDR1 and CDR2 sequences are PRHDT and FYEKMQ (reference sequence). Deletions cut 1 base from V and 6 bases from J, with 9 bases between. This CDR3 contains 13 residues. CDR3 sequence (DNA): TGTGCCAGCAGCTTAGACTTACAGGCTGAAGCTTTCTTT. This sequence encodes CASSLDLQAEAFF.

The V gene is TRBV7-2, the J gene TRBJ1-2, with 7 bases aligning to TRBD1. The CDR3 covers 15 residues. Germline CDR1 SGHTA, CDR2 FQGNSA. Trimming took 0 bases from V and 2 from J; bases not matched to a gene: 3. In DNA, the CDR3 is TGTGCCAGCAGCTTAGCAGGGGGACAGAACTATGGCTACACCTTC. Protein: CASSLAGGQNYGYTF.

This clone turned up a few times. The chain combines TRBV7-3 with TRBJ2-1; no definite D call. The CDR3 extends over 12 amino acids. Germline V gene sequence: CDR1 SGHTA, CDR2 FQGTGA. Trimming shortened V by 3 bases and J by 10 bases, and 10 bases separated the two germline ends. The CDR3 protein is CASSFTGREQFF. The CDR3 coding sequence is TGTGCCAGCAGCTTTACCGGGCGGGAGCAGTTCTTC. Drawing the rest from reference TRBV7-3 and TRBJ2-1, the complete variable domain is GAGVSQTPSNKVTEKGKYVELRCDPISGHTALYWYRQSLGQGPEFLIYFQGTGAADDSGLPNDRFFAVRPEGSVSTLKIQRTERGDSAVYLCASSFTGREQFFGPGTRLTVL.

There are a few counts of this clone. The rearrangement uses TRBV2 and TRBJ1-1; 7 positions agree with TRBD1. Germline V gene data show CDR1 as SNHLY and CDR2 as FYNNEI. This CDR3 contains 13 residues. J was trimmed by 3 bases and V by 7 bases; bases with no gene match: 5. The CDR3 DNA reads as TGTGCCAGCAACCGGGACAGCCACACTGAAGCTTTCTTT. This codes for CASNRDSHTEAFF.

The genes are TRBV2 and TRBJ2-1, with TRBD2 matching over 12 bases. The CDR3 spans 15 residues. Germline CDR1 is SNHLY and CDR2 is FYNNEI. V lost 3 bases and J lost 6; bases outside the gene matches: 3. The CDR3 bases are TGTGCCAGCAGTGACGCGACTAGCGGGAGCAATGAGCAGTTCTTC. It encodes CASSDATSGSNEQFF.

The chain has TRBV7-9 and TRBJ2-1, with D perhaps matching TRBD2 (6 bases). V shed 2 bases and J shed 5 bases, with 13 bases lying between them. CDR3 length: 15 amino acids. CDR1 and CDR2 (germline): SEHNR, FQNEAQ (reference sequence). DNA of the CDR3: TGTGCCAGCAGCTTAATAGCGGAAGGCCACAATGAGCAGTTCTTC. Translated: CASSLIAEGHNEQFF.

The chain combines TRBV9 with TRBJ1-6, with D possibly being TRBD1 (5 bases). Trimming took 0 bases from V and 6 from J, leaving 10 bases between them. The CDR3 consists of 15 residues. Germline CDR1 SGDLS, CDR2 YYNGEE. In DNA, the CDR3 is TGTGCCAGCAGCGTAGAGGCAGGGTCTAATTCACCCCTCCACTTT. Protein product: CASSVEAGSNSPLHF.

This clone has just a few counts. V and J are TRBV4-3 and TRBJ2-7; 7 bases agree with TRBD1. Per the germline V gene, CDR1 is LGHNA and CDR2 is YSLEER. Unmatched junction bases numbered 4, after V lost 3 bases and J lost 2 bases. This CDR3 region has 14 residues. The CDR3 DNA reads TGCGCCAGCAGCCAGGGGGACAGCGCCTACGAGCAGTACTTC. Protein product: CASSQGDSAYEQYF.

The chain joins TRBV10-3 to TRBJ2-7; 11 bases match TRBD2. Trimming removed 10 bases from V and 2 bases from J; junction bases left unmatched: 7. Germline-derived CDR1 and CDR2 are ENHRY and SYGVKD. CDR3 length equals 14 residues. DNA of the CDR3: TGTGCCACCCTCCTAGCGGGAGGAGCCTACGAGCAGTACTTC. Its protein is CATLLAGGAYEQYF.

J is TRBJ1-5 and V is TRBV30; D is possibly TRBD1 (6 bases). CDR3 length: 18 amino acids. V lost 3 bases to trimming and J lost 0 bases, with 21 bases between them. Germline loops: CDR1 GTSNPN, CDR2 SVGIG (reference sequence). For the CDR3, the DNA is TGTGCCTGGAGCCCGACCGGGGGGGCGGAATCTAGCAATCAGCCCCAGCATTTT. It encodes CAWSPTGGAESSNQPQHF.